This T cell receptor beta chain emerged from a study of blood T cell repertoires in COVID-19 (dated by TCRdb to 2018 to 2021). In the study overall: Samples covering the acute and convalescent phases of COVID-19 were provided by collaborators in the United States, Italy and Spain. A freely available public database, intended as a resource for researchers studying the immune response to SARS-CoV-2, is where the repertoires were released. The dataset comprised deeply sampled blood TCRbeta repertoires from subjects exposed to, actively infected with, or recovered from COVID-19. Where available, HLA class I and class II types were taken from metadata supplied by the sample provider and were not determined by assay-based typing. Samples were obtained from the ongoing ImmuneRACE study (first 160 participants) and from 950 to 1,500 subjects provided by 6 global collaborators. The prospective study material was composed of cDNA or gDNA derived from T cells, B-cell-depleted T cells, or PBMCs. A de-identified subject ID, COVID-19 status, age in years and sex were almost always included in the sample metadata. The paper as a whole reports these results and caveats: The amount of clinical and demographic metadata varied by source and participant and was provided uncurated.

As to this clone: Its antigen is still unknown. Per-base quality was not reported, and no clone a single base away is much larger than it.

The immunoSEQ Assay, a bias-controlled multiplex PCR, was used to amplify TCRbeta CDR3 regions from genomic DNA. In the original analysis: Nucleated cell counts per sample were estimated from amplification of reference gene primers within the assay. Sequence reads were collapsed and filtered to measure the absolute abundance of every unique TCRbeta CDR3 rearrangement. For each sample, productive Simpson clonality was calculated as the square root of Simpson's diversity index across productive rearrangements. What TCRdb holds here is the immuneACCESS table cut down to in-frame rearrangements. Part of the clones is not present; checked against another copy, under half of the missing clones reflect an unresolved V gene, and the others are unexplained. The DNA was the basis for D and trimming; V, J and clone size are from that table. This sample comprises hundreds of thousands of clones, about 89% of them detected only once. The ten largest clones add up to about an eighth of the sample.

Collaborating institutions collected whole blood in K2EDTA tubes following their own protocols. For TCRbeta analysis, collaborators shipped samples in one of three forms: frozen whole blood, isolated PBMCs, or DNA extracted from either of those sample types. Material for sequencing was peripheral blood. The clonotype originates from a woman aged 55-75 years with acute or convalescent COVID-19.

For the CDR3, the sequence is CASSREVGQPQHF. DNA sequence: TGTGCCAGCAGTAGGGAGGTTGGTCAGCCCCAGCATTTT. The chain is encoded by TRBV6-4 joined to TRBJ1-5, with no D gene named confidently. From the cysteine up to the phenylalanine, the CDR3 has a length of 13 residues. The sequence is cut down to CDR3 DNA, 39 bases in frame from base 1. V is reduced by 5 bases and J by 6 bases, leaving a spacing of 11 bases between them. From the germline V gene, CDR1 is MRHNA and CDR2 is SNTAGT.